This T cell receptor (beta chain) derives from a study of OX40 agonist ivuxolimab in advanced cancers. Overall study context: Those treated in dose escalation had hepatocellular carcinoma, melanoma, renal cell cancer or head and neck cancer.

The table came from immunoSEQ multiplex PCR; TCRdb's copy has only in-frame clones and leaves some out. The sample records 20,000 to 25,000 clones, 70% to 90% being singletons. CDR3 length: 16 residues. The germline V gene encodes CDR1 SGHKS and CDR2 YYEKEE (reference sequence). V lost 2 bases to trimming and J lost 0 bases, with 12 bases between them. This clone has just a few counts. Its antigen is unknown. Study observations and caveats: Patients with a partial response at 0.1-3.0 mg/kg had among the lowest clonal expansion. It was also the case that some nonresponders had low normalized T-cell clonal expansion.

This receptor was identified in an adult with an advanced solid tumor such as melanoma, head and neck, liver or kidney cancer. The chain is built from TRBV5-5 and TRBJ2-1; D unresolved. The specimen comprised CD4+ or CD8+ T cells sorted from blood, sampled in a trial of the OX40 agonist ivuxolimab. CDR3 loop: CASSLIAGSSYNEQFF. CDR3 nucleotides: TGTGCCAGCAGCTTAATAGCCGGTAGCTCCTACAATGAGCAGTTCTTC.